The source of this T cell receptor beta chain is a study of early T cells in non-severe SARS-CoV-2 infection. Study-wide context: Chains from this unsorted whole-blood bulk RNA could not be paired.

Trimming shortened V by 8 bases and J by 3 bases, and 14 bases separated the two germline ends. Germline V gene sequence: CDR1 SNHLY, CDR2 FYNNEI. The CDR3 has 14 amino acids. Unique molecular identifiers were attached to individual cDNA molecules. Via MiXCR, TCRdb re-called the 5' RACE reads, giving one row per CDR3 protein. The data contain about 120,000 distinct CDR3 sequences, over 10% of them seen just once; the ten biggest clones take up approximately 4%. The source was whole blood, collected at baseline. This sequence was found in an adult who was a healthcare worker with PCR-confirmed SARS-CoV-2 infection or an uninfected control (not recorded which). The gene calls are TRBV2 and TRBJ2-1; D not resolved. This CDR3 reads CASAMSSRYNEQFF. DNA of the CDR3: TGTGCCAGCGCCATGAGCAGCCGCTACAATGAGCAGTTCTTC.